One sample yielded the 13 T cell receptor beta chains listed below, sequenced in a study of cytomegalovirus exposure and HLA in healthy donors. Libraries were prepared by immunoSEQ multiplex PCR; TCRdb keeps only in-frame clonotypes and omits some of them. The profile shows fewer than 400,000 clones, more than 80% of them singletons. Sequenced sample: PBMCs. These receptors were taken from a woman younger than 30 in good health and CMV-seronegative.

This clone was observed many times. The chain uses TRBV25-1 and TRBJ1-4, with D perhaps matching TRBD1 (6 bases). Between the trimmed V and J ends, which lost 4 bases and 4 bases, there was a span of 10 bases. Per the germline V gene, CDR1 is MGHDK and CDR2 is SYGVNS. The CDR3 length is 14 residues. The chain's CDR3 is CASSVGQNNEKLFF. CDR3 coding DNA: TGTGCCAGCAGTGTAGGACAGAATAATGAAAAACTGTTTTTT.

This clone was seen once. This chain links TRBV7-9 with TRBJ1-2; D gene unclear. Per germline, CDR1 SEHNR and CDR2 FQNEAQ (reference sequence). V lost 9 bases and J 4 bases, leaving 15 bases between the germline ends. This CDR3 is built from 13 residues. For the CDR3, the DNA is TGTGCCAGTCGGGAGATACCCCCCTATGGCTACACCTTC. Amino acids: CASREIPPYGYTF.

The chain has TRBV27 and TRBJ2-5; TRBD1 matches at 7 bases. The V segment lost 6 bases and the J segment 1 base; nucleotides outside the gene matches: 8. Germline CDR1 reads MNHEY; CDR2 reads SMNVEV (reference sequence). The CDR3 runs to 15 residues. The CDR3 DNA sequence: TGTGCCAGCAGCCTGACAGGACAGGTCCAAGAGACCCAGTACTTC. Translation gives CASSLTGQVQETQYF.

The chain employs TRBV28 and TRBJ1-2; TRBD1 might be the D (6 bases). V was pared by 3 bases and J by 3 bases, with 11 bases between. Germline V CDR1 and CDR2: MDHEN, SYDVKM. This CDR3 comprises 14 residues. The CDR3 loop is CASSFRQAHYGYTF. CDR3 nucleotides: TGTGCCAGCAGTTTCCGACAGGCCCACTATGGCTACACCTTC.

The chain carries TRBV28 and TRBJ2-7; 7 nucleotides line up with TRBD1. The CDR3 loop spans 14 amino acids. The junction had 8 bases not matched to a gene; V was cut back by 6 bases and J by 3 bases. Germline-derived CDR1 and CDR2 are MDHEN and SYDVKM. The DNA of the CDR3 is TGTGCCAGCAGGGACCGGGACAGCATCTACGAGCAGTACTTC. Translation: CASRDRDSIYEQYF.

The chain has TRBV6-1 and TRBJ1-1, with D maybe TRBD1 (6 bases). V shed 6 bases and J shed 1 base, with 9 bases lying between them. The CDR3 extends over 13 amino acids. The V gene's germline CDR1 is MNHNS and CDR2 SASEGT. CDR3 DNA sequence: TGTGCCAGCAGAACGACAGGGAACACTGAAGCTTTCTTT. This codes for CASRTTGNTEAFF.

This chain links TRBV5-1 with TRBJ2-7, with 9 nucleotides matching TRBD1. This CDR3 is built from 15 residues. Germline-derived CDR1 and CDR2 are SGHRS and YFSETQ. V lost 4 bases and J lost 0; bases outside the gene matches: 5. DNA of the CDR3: TGCGCCAGCAGCCCTGGACAGGGGAGCTCCTACGAGCAGTACTTC. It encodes CASSPGQGSSYEQYF.

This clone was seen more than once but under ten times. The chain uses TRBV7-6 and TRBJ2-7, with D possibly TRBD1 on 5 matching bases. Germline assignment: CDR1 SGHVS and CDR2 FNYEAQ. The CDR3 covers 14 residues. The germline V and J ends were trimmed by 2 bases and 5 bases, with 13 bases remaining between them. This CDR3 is CASSLQQARDEQYF. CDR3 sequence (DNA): TGTGCCAGCAGCTTACAACAGGCTCGGGACGAGCAGTACTTC.

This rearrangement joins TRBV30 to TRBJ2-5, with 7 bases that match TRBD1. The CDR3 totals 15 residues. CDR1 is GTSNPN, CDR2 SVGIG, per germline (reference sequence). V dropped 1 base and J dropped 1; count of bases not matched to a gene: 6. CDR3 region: CAWSGGGEPQETQYF. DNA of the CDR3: TGTGCCTGGAGTGGAGGGGGCGAGCCCCAAGAGACCCAGTACTTC. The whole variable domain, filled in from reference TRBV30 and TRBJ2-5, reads SQTIHQWPATLVQPVGSPLSLECTVEGTSNPNLYWYRQAAGRGLQLLFYSVGIGQISSEVPQNLSASRPQDRQFILSSKKLLLSDSGFYLCAWSGGGEPQETQYFGPGTRLLVL.

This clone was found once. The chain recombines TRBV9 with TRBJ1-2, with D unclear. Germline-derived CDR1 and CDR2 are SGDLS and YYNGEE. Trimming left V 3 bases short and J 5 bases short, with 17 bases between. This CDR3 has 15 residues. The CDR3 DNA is TGTGCCAGCAGCGGACGATTCCACGGAGCGTATGGCTACACCTTC. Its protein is CASSGRFHGAYGYTF.

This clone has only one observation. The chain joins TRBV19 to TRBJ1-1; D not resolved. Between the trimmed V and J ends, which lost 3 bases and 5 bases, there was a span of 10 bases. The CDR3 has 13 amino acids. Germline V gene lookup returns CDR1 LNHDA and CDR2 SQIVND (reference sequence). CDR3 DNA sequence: TGTGCCAGTAGTATGTTGAGAGGGACTGAAGCTTTCTTT. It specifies CASSMLRGTEAFF.

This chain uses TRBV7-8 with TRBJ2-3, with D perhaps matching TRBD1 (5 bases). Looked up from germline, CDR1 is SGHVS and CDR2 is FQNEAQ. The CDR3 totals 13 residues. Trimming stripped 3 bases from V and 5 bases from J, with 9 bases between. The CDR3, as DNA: TGTGCCAGCAGCTTTTGGGGCGAAGATACGCAGTATTTT. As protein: CASSFWGEDTQYF.

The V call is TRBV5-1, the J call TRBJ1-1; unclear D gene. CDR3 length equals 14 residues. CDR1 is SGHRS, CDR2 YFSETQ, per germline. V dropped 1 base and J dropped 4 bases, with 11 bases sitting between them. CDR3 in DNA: TGCGCCAGCAGCTTGTTATCGGAGGGCACTGAAGCTTTCTTT. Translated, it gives CASSLLSEGTEAFF.